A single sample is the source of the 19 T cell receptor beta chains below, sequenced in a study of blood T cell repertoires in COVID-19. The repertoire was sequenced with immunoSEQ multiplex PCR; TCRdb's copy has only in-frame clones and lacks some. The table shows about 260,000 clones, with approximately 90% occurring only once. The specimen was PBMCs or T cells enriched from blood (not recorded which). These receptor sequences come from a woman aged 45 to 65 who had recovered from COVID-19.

CDR3 residues: CASREQSMGQGNEKLFF. CDR3 nucleotide sequence: TGTGCCAGCAGAGAACAAAGCATGGGACAGGGGAATGAAAAACTGTTTTTT. This chain uses TRBV28 with TRBJ1-4, with 10 positions matching TRBD1. The CDR3 covers 17 residues. Trimming took 6 bases from V and 5 from J; bases not matched to a gene: 12. From germline, CDR1 is MDHEN and CDR2 SYDVKM.

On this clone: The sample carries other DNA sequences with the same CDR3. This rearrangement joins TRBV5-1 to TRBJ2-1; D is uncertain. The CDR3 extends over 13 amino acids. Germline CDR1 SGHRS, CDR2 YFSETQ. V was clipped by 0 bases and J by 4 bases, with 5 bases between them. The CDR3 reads CASSLGQYNEQFF. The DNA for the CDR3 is TGCGCCAGCAGCTTGGGACAATACAATGAGCAGTTCTTC.

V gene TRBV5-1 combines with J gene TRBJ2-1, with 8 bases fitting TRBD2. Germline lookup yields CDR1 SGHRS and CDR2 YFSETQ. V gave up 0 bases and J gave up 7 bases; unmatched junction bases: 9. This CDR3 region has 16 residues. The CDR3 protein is CASSLATSGLGNEQFF. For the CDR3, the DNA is TGCGCCAGCAGCTTGGCTACTAGCGGACTGGGGAATGAGCAGTTCTTC.

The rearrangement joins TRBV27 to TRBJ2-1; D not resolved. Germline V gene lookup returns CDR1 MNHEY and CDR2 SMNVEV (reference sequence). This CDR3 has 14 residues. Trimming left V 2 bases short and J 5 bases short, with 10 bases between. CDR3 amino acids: CASSLPPNDNEQFF. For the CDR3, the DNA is TGTGCCAGCAGTTTACCTCCTAACGACAATGAGCAGTTCTTC.

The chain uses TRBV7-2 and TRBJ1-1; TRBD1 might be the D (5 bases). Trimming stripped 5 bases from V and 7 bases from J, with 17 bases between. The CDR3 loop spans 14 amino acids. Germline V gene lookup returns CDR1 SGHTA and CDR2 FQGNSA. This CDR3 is CASSREVGGGEAFF. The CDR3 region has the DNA TGTGCCAGCAGCCGCGAGGTCGGGGGGGGTGAAGCTTTCTTT.

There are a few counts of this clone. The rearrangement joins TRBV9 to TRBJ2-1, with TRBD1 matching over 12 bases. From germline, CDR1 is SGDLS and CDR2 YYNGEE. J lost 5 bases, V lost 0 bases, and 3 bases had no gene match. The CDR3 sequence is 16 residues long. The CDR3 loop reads CASSVGGQGAHNEQFF. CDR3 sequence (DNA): TGTGCCAGCAGCGTAGGGGGACAGGGGGCCCACAATGAGCAGTTCTTC.

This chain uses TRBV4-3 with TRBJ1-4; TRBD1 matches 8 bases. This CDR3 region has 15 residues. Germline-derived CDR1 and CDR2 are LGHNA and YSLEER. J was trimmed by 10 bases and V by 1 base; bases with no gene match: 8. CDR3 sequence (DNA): TGCGCCAGCAGCCAAGCTCCGGGACAGGACTTAAAACTGTTTTTT. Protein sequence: CASSQAPGQDLKLFF.

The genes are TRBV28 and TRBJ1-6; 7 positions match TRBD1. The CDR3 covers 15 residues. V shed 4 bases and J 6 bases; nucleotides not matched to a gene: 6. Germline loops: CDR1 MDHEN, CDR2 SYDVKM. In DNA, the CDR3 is TGTGCCAGCAGTTCAGGACAGGTCGTTAATTCACCCCTCCACTTT. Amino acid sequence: CASSSGQVVNSPLHF. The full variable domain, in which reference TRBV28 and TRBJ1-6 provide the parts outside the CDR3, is DVKVTQSSRYLVKRTGEKVFLECVQDMDHENMFWYRQDPGLGLRLIYFSYDVKMKEKGDIPEGYSVSREKKERFSLILESASTNQTSMYLCASSSGQVVNSPLHFGNGTRLTVT.

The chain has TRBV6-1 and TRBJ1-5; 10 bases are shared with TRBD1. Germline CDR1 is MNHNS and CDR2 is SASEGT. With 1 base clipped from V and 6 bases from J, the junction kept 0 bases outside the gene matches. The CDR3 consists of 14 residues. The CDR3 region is CASSEGTGGQPQHF. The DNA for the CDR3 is TGTGCCAGCAGTGAAGGGACAGGGGGTCAGCCCCAGCATTTT.

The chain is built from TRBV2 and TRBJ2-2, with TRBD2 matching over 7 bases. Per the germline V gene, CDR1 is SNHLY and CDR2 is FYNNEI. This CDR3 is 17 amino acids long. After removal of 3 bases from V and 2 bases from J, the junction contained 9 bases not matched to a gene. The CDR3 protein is CASSDPREGFNTGELFF. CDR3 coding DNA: TGTGCCAGCAGTGATCCGAGGGAGGGATTTAACACCGGGGAGCTGTTTTTT.

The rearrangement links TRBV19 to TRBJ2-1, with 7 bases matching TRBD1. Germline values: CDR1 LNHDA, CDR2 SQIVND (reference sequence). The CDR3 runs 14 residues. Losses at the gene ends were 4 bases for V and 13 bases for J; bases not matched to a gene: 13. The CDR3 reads CASSTGQSSQRQFF. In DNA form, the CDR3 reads TGTGCCAGTAGTACGGGACAGTCGTCTCAACGACAGTTCTTC. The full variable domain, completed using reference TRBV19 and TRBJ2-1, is DGGITQSPKYLFRKEGQNVTLSCEQNLNHDAMYWYRQDPGQGLRLIYYSQIVNDFQKGDIAEGYSVSREKKESFPLTVTSAQKNPTAFYLCASSTGQSSQRQFFGPGTRLTVL.

The CDR3 coding sequence is TGTGCCAGCACCAGGCAGGGGGCGCTTACCTATGGCTACACCTTC. Its translation: CASTRQGALTYGYTF. The gene calls are TRBV7-8 and TRBJ1-2; 8 nucleotides agree with TRBD1. Trimming removed 7 bases from V and 4 bases from J; junction bases left unmatched: 11. The CDR3 runs to 15 residues. In germline, CDR1 is SGHVS, CDR2 FQNEAQ.

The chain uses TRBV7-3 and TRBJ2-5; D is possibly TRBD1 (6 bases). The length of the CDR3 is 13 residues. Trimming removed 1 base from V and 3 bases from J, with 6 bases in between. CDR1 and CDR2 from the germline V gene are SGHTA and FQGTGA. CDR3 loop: CASSLRQEETQYF. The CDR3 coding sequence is TGTGCCAGCAGCTTAAGACAGGAAGAGACCCAGTACTTC.

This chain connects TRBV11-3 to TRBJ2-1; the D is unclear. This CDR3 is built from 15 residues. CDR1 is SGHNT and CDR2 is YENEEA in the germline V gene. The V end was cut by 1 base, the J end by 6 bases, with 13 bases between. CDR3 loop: CASSLGATVGNEQFF. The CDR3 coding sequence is TGTGCCAGCAGCTTAGGGGCTACCGTTGGCAATGAGCAGTTCTTC.

CDR3 sequence: CASSSGLAGDGEQYF. For the CDR3, the DNA is TGCGCCAGCAGCTCCGGACTAGCGGGAGATGGTGAGCAGTACTTC. The V call is TRBV5-1, the J call TRBJ2-7; TRBD2 matches at 13 bases. The CDR3 sequence is 15 residues long. The germline CDR1 and CDR2 sequences are SGHRS and YFSETQ. J lost 7 bases, V lost 3 bases, and 7 bases had no gene match.

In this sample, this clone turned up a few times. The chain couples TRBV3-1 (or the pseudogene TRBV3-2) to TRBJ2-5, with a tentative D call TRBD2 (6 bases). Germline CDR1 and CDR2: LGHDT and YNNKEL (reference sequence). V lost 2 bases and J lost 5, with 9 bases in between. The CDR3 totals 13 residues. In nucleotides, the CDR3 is TGTGCCAGCAGCCAACGCGGGGTCGAGACCCAGTACTTC. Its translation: CASSQRGVETQYF.

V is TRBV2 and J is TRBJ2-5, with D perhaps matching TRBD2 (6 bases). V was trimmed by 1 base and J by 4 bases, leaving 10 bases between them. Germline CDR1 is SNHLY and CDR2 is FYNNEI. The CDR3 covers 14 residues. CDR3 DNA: TGTGCCAGCAGTGAAGTGGGAGGAGGAGAGACCCAGTACTTC. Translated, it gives CASSEVGGGETQYF.

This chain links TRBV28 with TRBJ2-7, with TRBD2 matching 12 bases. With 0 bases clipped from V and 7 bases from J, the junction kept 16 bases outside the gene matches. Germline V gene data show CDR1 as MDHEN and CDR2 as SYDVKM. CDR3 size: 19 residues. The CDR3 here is CASSLWWTSGTASPLEQYF. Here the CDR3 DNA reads TGTGCCAGCAGTTTATGGTGGACTAGCGGGACCGCCTCTCCCTTGGAGCAGTACTTC.

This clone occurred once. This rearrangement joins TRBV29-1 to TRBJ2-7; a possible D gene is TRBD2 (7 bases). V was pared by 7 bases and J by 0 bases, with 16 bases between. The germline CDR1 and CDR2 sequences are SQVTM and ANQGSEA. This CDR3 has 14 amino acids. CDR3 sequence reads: CSATGGGSSYEQYF. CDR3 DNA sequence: TGCAGCGCCACGGGGGGCGGGAGCTCCTACGAGCAGTACTTC.